This T cell receptor beta chain was sequenced in a study of T cell responses to AZD1222 COVID-19 vaccine. V lost 6 bases and J lost 7, with 13 bases in between. The CDR3 is 14 residues long. Germline CDR1 MNHEY, CDR2 SVGAGI. Assay: immunoSEQ multiplex PCR; the TCRdb copy retains only in-frame clones and omits some. Among around 110,000 clones listed, about 92% were seen once. The genes are TRBV6-5 and TRBJ1-6; no reliable D call. The sequenced sample was peripheral blood, obtained 28 days after the second AZD1222 dose. The TCR originated in an adult who received the AZD1222 COVID-19 vaccine. CDR3 in amino acids: CASRASQENSPLHF. The CDR3, as DNA: TGTGCCAGCAGGGCGAGTCAGGAAAATTCACCCCTCCACTTT.